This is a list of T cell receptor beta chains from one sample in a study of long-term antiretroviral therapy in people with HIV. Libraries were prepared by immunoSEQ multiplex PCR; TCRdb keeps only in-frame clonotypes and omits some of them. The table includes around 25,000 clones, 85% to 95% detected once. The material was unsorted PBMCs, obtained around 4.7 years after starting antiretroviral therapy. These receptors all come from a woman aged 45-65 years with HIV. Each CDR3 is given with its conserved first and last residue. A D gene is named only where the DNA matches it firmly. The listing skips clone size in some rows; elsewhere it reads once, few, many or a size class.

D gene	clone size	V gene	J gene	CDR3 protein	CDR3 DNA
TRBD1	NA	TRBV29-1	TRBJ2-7	CSVEEEGQGDYEQYF	TGCAGCGTTGAAGAAGAGGGACAGGGCGACTACGAGCAGTACTTC
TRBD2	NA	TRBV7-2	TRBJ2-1	CASTLAARAVNEQFF	TGTGCCAGCACCCTAGCGGCTAGGGCTGTAAATGAGCAGTTCTTC
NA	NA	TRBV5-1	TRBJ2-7	CASSLGGSSPYEQYF	TGCGCCAGCAGCTTGGGAGGCTCTTCGCCATACGAGCAGTACTTC
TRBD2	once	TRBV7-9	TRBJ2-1	CASSLAGGLNEQFF	TGTGCCAGCAGCCTAGCGGGAGGTTTAAATGAGCAGTTCTTC
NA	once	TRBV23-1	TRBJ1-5	CASSLGARQPQHF	TGCGCCAGCAGTCTTGGAGCGCGTCAGCCCCAGCATTTT
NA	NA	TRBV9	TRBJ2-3	CASSAVAGSTDTQYF	TGTGCCAGCAGCGCTGTTGCGGGTAGCACAGATACGCAGTATTTT
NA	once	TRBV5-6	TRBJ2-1	CASSPPLPSLDEQFF	TGTGCCAGCAGCCCGCCTCTGCCCTCGTTGGATGAGCAGTTCTTC
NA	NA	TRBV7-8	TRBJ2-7	CASSKRGDPSYEQYF	TGTGCCAGCAGCAAAAGGGGGGATCCTTCCTACGAGCAGTACTTC
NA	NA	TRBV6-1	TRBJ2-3	CASTGGGADTQYF	TGTGCCAGCACGGGGGGCGGGGCAGATACGCAGTATTTT
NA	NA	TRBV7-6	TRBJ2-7	CASSPHSYEQYF	TGTGCCAGCAGTCCACACTCCTACGAGCAGTACTTC
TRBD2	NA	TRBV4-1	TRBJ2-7	CASSQDLASGRASYEQYF	TGCGCCAGCAGCCAAGATCTGGCCAGCGGGAGGGCCTCCTACGAGCAGTACTTC
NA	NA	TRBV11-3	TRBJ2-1	CASSLAGYEQFF	TGTGCCAGCAGCTTAGCAGGGTATGAGCAGTTCTTC
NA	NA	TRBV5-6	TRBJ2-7	CASSFGAVEQYF	TGTGCCAGCAGCTTCGGTGCCGTTGAGCAGTACTTC
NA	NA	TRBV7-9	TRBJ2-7	CASSLGSYEQYF	TGTGCCAGCAGCTTGGGGAGCTACGAGCAGTACTTC
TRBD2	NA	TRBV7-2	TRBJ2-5	CASRKREVYETQYF	TGTGCCAGCAGAAAGCGGGAGGTGTATGAGACCCAGTACTTC
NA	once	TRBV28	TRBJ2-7	CASSLPTGNSYEQYF	TGTGCCAGCAGTCTCCCAACAGGGAACTCCTACGAGCAGTACTTC
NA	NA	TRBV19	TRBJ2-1	CASSIPGDNEQFF	TGTGCCAGTAGTATCCCCGGGGACAATGAGCAGTTCTTC
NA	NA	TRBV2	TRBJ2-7	CASNEGVSGPIYEQYF	TGTGCCAGCAACGAGGGGGTGTCGGGACCGATTTACGAGCAGTACTTC
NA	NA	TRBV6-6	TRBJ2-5	CASSKGGAGGQETQYF	TGTGCCAGCAGTAAGGGCGGAGCTGGGGGCCAAGAGACCCAGTACTTC
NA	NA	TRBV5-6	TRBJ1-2	CASSQGTSTYGYTF	TGTGCCAGCAGCCAAGGGACGTCGACTTATGGCTACACCTTC
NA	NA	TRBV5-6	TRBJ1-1	CASSLGLMNTEAFF	TGTGCCAGCAGCTTGGGTCTCATGAACACTGAAGCTTTCTTT
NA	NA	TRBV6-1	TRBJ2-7	CASSEELGTSYEQYF	TGTGCCAGCAGTGAAGAACTCGGGACCTCCTACGAGCAGTACTTC
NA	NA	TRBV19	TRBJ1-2	CASKAARGEDNYGYTF	TGTGCCAGTAAGGCGGCGAGGGGCGAAGATAACTATGGCTACACCTTC